This T cell receptor (beta chain) was captured by sequencing in a study of blood T cells in healthy people across ages. Together with a sample-barcoded 5' primer, a J-beta primer mix was included in a second PCR lasting about 7 to 12 cycles. MiXCR, run by TCRdb on the 5' RACE reads, gives a single entry per CDR3 protein. The profile covers under 1,000,000 distinct CDR3 sequences, with more than 35% appearing a single time and about a sixth taken by the ten largest. Extraction yielded at least 6 micrograms of total RNA per sample. The germline V gene encodes CDR1 SGHTA and CDR2 FQGNSA. This CDR3 region has 13 residues. The V end was cut by 5 bases, the J end by 0 bases, with 5 bases between. This clonotype occurred a few times.

V and J are TRBV7-2 and TRBJ2-4; no clear D. The sample comprised blood. The sequence derives from a man at least 80 years old in good health. CDR3 sequence reads: CASSLRAKNIQYF. The DNA for the CDR3 is TGTGCCAGCAGCCTCCGAGCCAAAAACATTCAGTACTTC.